The present entry profiles one TCR beta chain with its context. The data stem from a study of T cell changes during pregnancy in multiple sclerosis. Unmatched junction bases numbered 5, after V lost 10 bases and J lost 2 bases. This CDR3 comprises 13 residues. The germline CDR1 and CDR2 sequences are SNHLY and FYNNEI. This table comes from immunoSEQ multiplex PCR, and its TCRdb copy is limited to in-frame clones, with some not included. The sample lists about 55,000 clones, approximately 93% occurring once. Sequenced here: CD8+ T cells from peripheral blood mononuclear cells, sampled in the second trimester of pregnancy. This chain uses TRBV2 with TRBJ2-3; 8 bases are shared with TRBD1. This TCR was sampled from a female donor with multiple sclerosis, enrolled in a pregnancy study. In DNA form, the CDR3 reads TGTGCCATTCCGGGACAGGTCACAGATACGCAGTATTTT. It specifies CAIPGQVTDTQYF. Variable domain in full (rest from reference TRBV2 and TRBJ2-3): EPEVTQTPSHQVTQMGQEVILRCVPISNHLYFYWYRQILGQKVEFLVSFYNNEISEKSEIFDDQFSVERPDGSNFTLKIRSTKLEDSAMYFCAIPGQVTDTQYFGPGTRLTVL.